A selection of T cell receptor beta chains follows, all from one sample in a study of OX40 agonist ivuxolimab in advanced cancers. Only in-frame clones appear in the TCRdb table, and some are missing; sequencing was by immunoSEQ multiplex PCR. The table lists approximately 69,000 clones, roughly 94% of them singletons. The starting material was CD4+ or CD8+ T cells sorted from blood, obtained in a trial of the OX40 agonist ivuxolimab. The receptors were sampled from an adult with an advanced solid tumor such as melanoma, head and neck, liver or kidney cancer. CDR3s include the opening cysteine and the closing phenylalanine or tryptophan. Each record gives: J gene, D gene, V gene, clone size, CDR3 protein, CDR3 DNA. The D gene is left open where the match is weak. Clone size is not always given. Where it is, it says once, few, many or a class for expanded clones.

j_gene: TRBJ2-1; d_gene: TRBD2; v_gene: TRBV28; abundance: .; CDR3aa: CASSIWTSGSYNEQFF; CDR3nt: TGTGCCAGCAGTATCTGGACTAGCGGGTCTTACAATGAGCAGTTCTTC
j_gene: TRBJ2-7; d_gene: TRBD2; v_gene: TRBV6-1; abundance: .; CDR3aa: CASSEGIAGGLPDEQYF; CDR3nt: TGTGCCAGCAGTGAGGGGATAGCGGGGGGCCTACCGGACGAGCAGTACTTC
j_gene: TRBJ2-7; d_gene: .; v_gene: TRBV10-3; abundance: .; CDR3aa: CAISVGGVSYEQYF; CDR3nt: TGTGCCATCAGTGTAGGGGGGGTCTCCTACGAGCAGTACTTC
j_gene: TRBJ2-1; d_gene: TRBD1; v_gene: TRBV27; abundance: once; CDR3aa: CASSPGTGGGNEQFF; CDR3nt: TGTGCCAGCAGTCCCGGGACAGGGGGCGGGAATGAGCAGTTCTTC
j_gene: TRBJ2-3; d_gene: .; v_gene: TRBV4-1; abundance: .; CDR3aa: CASSQENSGTDTQYF; CDR3nt: TGCGCCAGCAGCCAGGAGAATTCCGGGACAGATACGCAGTATTTT
j_gene: TRBJ2-1; d_gene: .; v_gene: TRBV27; abundance: .; CDR3aa: CASSPARWPNEQFF; CDR3nt: TGTGCCAGCAGTCCAGCCCGGTGGCCCAATGAGCAGTTCTTC
j_gene: TRBJ1-2; d_gene: .; v_gene: TRBV5-6; abundance: .; CDR3aa: CASSFGSNYGYTF; CDR3nt: TGTGCCAGCAGCTTCGGCAGTAACTATGGCTACACCTTC
j_gene: TRBJ2-1; d_gene: .; v_gene: TRBV6-1; abundance: few; CDR3aa: CASSVYNEQFF; CDR3nt: TGTGCCAGCAGTGTCTACAATGAGCAGTTCTTC
j_gene: TRBJ2-2; d_gene: .; v_gene: TRBV28; abundance: once; CDR3aa: CASSLETANTGELFF; CDR3nt: TGTGCCAGCAGTTTAGAGACAGCGAACACCGGGGAGCTGTTTTTT
j_gene: TRBJ1-5; d_gene: TRBD1; v_gene: TRBV11-2; abundance: .; CDR3aa: CASSPDRGTGQPQHF; CDR3nt: TGTGCCAGCAGCCCGGACAGGGGAACTGGTCAGCCCCAGCATTTT
j_gene: TRBJ2-7; d_gene: TRBD1; v_gene: TRBV4-1; abundance: .; CDR3aa: CASSQLSTGSEQYF; CDR3nt: TGCGCCAGCAGCCAGCTGTCGACAGGGAGCGAGCAGTACTTC
j_gene: TRBJ2-1; d_gene: .; v_gene: TRBV5-1; abundance: .; CDR3aa: CASSYGSYNEQFF; CDR3nt: TGCGCCAGCAGCTACGGGTCCTACAATGAGCAGTTCTTC
j_gene: TRBJ2-5; d_gene: .; v_gene: TRBV7-3; abundance: .; CDR3aa: CASSPTGNTETQYF; CDR3nt: TGTGCCAGCAGCCCCACGGGGAACACGGAGACCCAGTACTTC
j_gene: TRBJ2-1; d_gene: TRBD1; v_gene: TRBV27; abundance: .; CDR3aa: CASSPGSGTDTYNEQFF; CDR3nt: TGTGCCAGCAGTCCAGGGTCCGGGACAGATACTTACAATGAGCAGTTCTTC
j_gene: TRBJ2-1; d_gene: .; v_gene: TRBV5-4; abundance: .; CDR3aa: CASSPPSPDNYNEQFF; CDR3nt: TGTGCCAGCAGTCCCCCCTCGCCTGACAACTACAATGAGCAGTTCTTC
j_gene: TRBJ1-3; d_gene: TRBD1; v_gene: TRBV15; abundance: few; CDR3aa: CATSSDRDPGNTIYF; CDR3nt: TGTGCCACCAGCAGCGACAGGGACCCTGGAAACACCATATATTTT
j_gene: TRBJ2-7; d_gene: .; v_gene: TRBV6-5; abundance: once; CDR3aa: CASSYQIRPYEQYF; CDR3nt: TGTGCCAGCAGTTACCAGATTCGCCCCTACGAGCAGTACTTC